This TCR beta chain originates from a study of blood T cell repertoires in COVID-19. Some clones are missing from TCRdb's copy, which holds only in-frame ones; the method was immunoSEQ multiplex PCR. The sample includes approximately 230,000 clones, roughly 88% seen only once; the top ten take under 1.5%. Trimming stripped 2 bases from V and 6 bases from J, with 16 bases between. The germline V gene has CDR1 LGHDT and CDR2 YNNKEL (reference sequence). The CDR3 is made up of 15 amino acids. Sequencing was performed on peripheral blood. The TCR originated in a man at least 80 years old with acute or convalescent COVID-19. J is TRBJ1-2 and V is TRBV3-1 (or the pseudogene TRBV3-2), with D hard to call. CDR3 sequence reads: CASSQSVGGYHGYTF. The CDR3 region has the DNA TGTGCCAGCAGCCAATCAGTCGGAGGGTATCATGGCTACACCTTC.